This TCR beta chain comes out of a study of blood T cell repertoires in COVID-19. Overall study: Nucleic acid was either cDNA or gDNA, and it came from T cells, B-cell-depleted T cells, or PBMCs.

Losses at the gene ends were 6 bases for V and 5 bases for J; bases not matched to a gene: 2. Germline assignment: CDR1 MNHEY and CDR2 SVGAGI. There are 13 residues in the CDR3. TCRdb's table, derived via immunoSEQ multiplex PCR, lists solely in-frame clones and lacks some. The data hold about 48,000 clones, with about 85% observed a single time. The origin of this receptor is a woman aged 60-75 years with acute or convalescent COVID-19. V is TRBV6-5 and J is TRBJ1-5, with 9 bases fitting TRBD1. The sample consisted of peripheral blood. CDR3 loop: CASRGTGYQPQHF. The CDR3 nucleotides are TGTGCCAGCAGAGGGACAGGGTATCAGCCCCAGCATTTT.